These 31 T cell receptor beta chains originate from one sample sequenced in a study of blood T cell repertoires in COVID-19. The repertoire was sequenced with immunoSEQ multiplex PCR; TCRdb's copy has only in-frame clones and lacks some. Altogether approximately 230,000 clones are present, around 89% being singletons, with the ten largest covering 3.5% to 4.5%. The sample comprised PBMCs or T cells enriched from blood (not recorded which). These TCRs come from a woman aged 30 to 39 who had recovered from COVID-19.

The CDR3 loop is CSVANIDRDGYTF. The DNA of the CDR3 is TGCAGCGTTGCAAACATCGACAGGGATGGCTACACCTTC. The chain uses TRBV29-1 and TRBJ1-2, with 7 positions matching TRBD1. CDR1 and CDR2 (germline): SQVTM, ANQGSEA. Unmatched junction bases numbered 8, after V lost 4 bases and J lost 6 bases. This CDR3 spans 13 amino acids.

The chain joins TRBV11-2 to TRBJ1-6, with TRBD1 as a possible D gene (6 bases). Germline V gene sequence: CDR1 SGHAT, CDR2 FQNNGV. This CDR3 contains 15 residues. V was shortened by 5 bases and J by 17 bases, with 25 bases between the two germline ends. The CDR3, as DNA: TGTGCCAGCAGCCCTATCAGGGGTAAATTCAGAAGGGTCCACTTT. This gives the protein CASSPIRGKFRRVHF.

The rearrangement uses TRBV30 and TRBJ1-3; no firm D call. V lost 4 bases, J lost 0 bases, and 10 bases lay in between. Germline CDR1 is GTSNPN and CDR2 is SVGIG (reference sequence). This CDR3 has 14 residues. For the CDR3, the DNA is TGTGCCTGGATTGGTGCGTTCTCTGGAAACACCATATATTTT. Translation gives CAWIGAFSGNTIYF.

This clone was recorded at least ten times. V gene TRBV10-3 combines with J gene TRBJ2-3; 8 nucleotides line up with TRBD2. J lost 2 bases, V lost 5 bases, and 15 bases had no gene match. CDR3 length: 18 amino acids. The germline V gene has CDR1 ENHRY and CDR2 SYGVKD. The CDR3 spells CAISFPGSGRGYTDTQYF. CDR3 in DNA: TGTGCCATCAGTTTCCCAGGCAGCGGGAGAGGTTACACAGATACGCAGTATTTT.

The rearrangement links TRBV28 to TRBJ2-7, with D perhaps TRBD2 (6 bases). Deletions cut 4 bases from V and 7 bases from J, with 20 bases between. CDR1 and CDR2 from the germline V gene are MDHEN and SYDVKM. The CDR3 contains 15 residues. The chain's CDR3 is CASSSGSEGRQEQYF. In DNA form, the CDR3 reads TGTGCCAGCAGTTCAGGTTCGGAGGGGAGACAGGAGCAGTACTTC.

This clone appeared once. This chain connects TRBV11-1 to TRBJ1-4, with D unresolved. The CDR3 covers 13 residues. V was clipped by 8 bases and J by 12 bases, with 19 bases between them. Germline values: CDR1 SGHAT, CDR2 FQDESV (reference sequence). The CDR3 loop is CASGPLVDGELFF. CDR3 sequence (DNA): TGTGCCAGCGGCCCTCTTGTGGACGGGGAACTGTTTTTT.

For the CDR3, the DNA is TGTGCCAGCAGTTGGGGGGGGAGATACAATGAGCAGTTCTTC. This gives the protein CASSWGGRYNEQFF. This rearrangement joins TRBV6-5 to TRBJ2-1, with TRBD2 identical over 7 bases. Germline trimming cut 4 bases from V and 4 bases from J; bases unmatched to any gene: 4. The CDR3 loop spans 14 amino acids. Germline V CDR1 and CDR2: MNHEY, SVGAGI.

The sample holds one count of this clone. This chain connects TRBV7-2 to TRBJ1-2; TRBD1 is a possible D gene (5 bases). Trimming stripped 5 bases from V and 1 base from J, with 17 bases between. The CDR3 has 16 amino acids. Germline loops: CDR1 SGHTA, CDR2 FQGNSA. The DNA of the CDR3 is TGTGCCAGCAGCCACTCCCTCAGGGCAGTTAACTATGGCTACACCTTC. This encodes CASSHSLRAVNYGYTF. The complete variable domain, with remaining parts taken from reference TRBV7-2 and TRBJ1-2, reads GAGVSQSPSNKVTEKGKDVELRCDPISGHTALYWYRQSLGQGLEFLIYFQGNSAPDKSGLPSDRFSAERTGGSVSTLTIQRTQQEDSAVYLCASSHSLRAVNYGYTFGSGTRLTVV.

CDR3 nucleotide sequence: TGTGCCATCAGGGGGACAGGGTTACGCTCTGGGGCCAACGTCCTGACTTTC. It translates to CAIRGTGLRSGANVLTF. The V and J genes are TRBV10-3 and TRBJ2-6; 9 nucleotides line up with TRBD1. Germline CDR1 is ENHRY and CDR2 is SYGVKD. The CDR3 length is 17 residues. The ends lost 6 bases at V and 0 bases at J; junction bases unmatched: 6.

The rearrangement links TRBV7-8 to TRBJ2-2; 10 nucleotides agree with TRBD1. The CDR3 is made up of 17 amino acids. CDR1 and CDR2 (germline): SGHVS, FQNEAQ. V was clipped by 2 bases and J by 1 base; unmatched bases: 4. The CDR3, as DNA: TGTGCCAGCAGCTTACCCAGGGACAGGGGGAACACCGGGGAGCTGTTTTTT. This translates into CASSLPRDRGNTGELFF.

The genes are TRBV30 and TRBJ1-1, with a tentative D call TRBD1 (5 bases). CDR1 GTSNPN and CDR2 SVGIG come from the germline V gene (reference sequence). CDR3 size: 12 residues. V was trimmed by 0 bases and J by 7 bases, leaving 9 bases between them. The CDR3 DNA is TGTGCCTGGAGTGTCGGTGACAGTGAAGCTTTCTTT. The encoded protein is CAWSVGDSEAFF.

To note about this clone: Its ends do not fully match the called genes, so a read error is possible. The chain couples TRBV3-1 (or the pseudogene TRBV3-2) to TRBJ2-2; unclear D gene. CDR3 length: 11 amino acids. Germline V lookup: CDR1 LGHDT, CDR2 YNNKEL (reference sequence). The CDR3 DNA reads TGTGGCAGCAGTTCAACCGGGGAGCTGTTTTTT. It is translated as CGSSSTGELFF.

The genes are TRBV28 and TRBJ2-7; 8 bases are shared with TRBD1. Trimming cost V 3 bases and J 3 bases; bases outside gene matches: 4. The CDR3 consists of 14 residues. The germline CDR1 and CDR2 sequences are MDHEN and SYDVKM. The CDR3 DNA follows: TGTGCCAGCAGTTTTGTCAGGGGGCACTACGAGCAGTACTTC. Translating it yields CASSFVRGHYEQYF.

This CDR3 is CASSRSQETQYF. The CDR3 DNA is TGTGCCAGCAGTAGGAGTCAAGAGACCCAGTACTTC. The chain links TRBV11-3 to TRBJ2-5, with D hard to call. The CDR3 totals 12 residues. Trimming pared 6 bases from V and 2 bases from J, leaving 7 bases between. CDR1 and CDR2 from the germline V gene are SGHNT and YENEEA.

This rearrangement joins TRBV28 to TRBJ2-5, with TRBD1 as a possible D gene (6 bases). V dropped 7 bases and J dropped 5 bases, with 17 bases sitting between them. The CDR3 consists of 14 residues. Germline lookup yields CDR1 MDHEN and CDR2 SYDVKM. The DNA for the CDR3 is TGTGCCAGCAAAGACAGGACCCTCGGGGAGACCCAGTACTTC. Protein sequence: CASKDRTLGETQYF. Complete variable domain (other parts from reference TRBV28 and TRBJ2-5): DVKVTQSSRYLVKRTGEKVFLECVQDMDHENMFWYRQDPGLGLRLIYFSYDVKMKEKGDIPEGYSVSREKKERFSLILESASTNQTSMYLCASKDRTLGETQYFGPGTRLLVL.

V usage is TRBV7-3 and J usage is TRBJ1-2, with D possibly TRBD1 on 6 matching bases. Germline V gives CDR1 SGHTA, CDR2 FQGTGA. V gave up 5 bases and J gave up 7 bases, with 17 bases separating them. The CDR3 is 14 residues long. The CDR3 DNA reads as TGTGCCAGCAGCCCGAACCAGGGAGGGGGTGGCTACACCTTC. Translating it yields CASSPNQGGGGYTF.

Notes on this clone: The germline gene is not matched at one end of the junction; a read error may be the cause. V usage is TRBV7-7 and J usage is TRBJ2-1, with D possibly TRBD1 on 6 matching bases. Germline CDR1 SSHAT, CDR2 FNYEAQ (reference sequence). The CDR3 consists of 15 residues. CDR3 DNA: TGTGCTAGCAGCCCAGGACAGAGGAGGTTGGATGAGCAGTTCTTC. This translates into CASSPGQRRLDEQFF.

Comments on this clone: Distinct nucleotide sequences in the sample also encode this CDR3. The chain has TRBV28 and TRBJ1-6; D unclear. The germline V and J ends were trimmed by 3 bases and 7 bases, with 7 bases remaining between them. CDR1 and CDR2 (germline): MDHEN, SYDVKM. The CDR3 consists of 13 residues. CDR3 protein: CASSLFRNSPLHF. The CDR3 DNA sequence: TGTGCCAGCAGTTTGTTTCGGAATTCACCCCTCCACTTT. Based on the CDR3 plus reference TRBV28 and TRBJ1-6, the full variable domain is DVKVTQSSRYLVKRTGEKVFLECVQDMDHENMFWYRQDPGLGLRLIYFSYDVKMKEKGDIPEGYSVSREKKERFSLILESASTNQTSMYLCASSLFRNSPLHFGNGTRLTVT.

This clone was seen a few times. J is TRBJ2-7 and V is TRBV9; D ambiguous. Trimming cost V 3 bases and J 4 bases, with 5 bases left between them. This CDR3 contains 11 residues. CDR1 SGDLS and CDR2 YYNGEE come from the germline V gene. This chain's CDR3 is CASSARYEQYF. CDR3 in DNA: TGTGCCAGCAGCGCACGGTACGAGCAGTACTTC.

The chain carries TRBV20-1 and TRBJ2-7; D might be TRBD2 (6 bases). Trimming took off 3 bases at V and 6 bases at J, with 15 bases between the two ends. Germline V gene lookup returns CDR1 DFQATT and CDR2 SNEGSKA (reference sequence). The CDR3 spans 13 residues. In DNA form, the CDR3 reads TGCAGTGCTAGTAGCGGCGGGAAGGTCGAGCAGTACTTC. Residues: CSASSGGKVEQYF.

The gene calls are TRBV7-2 and TRBJ1-2; D may be TRBD1 (5 bases). Trimming removed 6 bases at V and 2 bases at J, with 10 bases between. CDR1 SGHTA and CDR2 FQGNSA come from the germline V gene. CDR3 length equals 13 residues. The CDR3 region is CASSRQINYGYTF. CDR3 nucleotides: TGTGCCAGCAGTAGACAGATAAACTATGGCTACACCTTC.

The chain recombines TRBV28 with TRBJ1-3; tentative D call: TRBD1 (6 bases). Between the trimmed V and J ends, which lost 6 bases and 6 bases, there was a span of 15 bases. CDR3 length equals 14 residues. CDR1 is MDHEN and CDR2 is SYDVKM in the germline V gene. CDR3 sequence reads: CASRLQAGANTIYF. The CDR3, as DNA: TGTGCCAGCAGGCTCCAGGCAGGGGCAAACACCATATATTTT.

The genes are TRBV5-1 and TRBJ2-7; no definite D call. V was shortened by 0 bases and J by 4 bases, with 14 bases between the two germline ends. Germline V gene data show CDR1 as SGHRS and CDR2 as YFSETQ. The CDR3 consists of 15 residues. CDR3 DNA sequence: TGCGCCAGCAGCTTGGGCTGGCAGGCCAGTTACGAGCAGTACTTC. Amino acids: CASSLGWQASYEQYF.

The rearrangement links TRBV5-4 to TRBJ2-7, with TRBD1 as a possible D gene (6 bases). The ends were cut back, 3 bases at V and 6 bases at J, with 25 bases in the middle. The CDR3 extends over 17 amino acids. Germline values: CDR1 SGHNT, CDR2 YYREEE (reference sequence). In DNA form, the CDR3 reads TGTGCCAGCAGCTCCGGGACAAAGCCCAACCATCCTAGCGAGCAGTACTTC. Encoded protein: CASSSGTKPNHPSEQYF. Complete variable domain (other parts from reference TRBV5-4 and TRBJ2-7): ETGVTQSPTHLIKTRGQQVTLRCSSQSGHNTVSWYQQALGQGPQFIFQYYREEENGRGNFPPRFSGLQFPNYSSELNVNALELDDSALYLCASSSGTKPNHPSEQYFGPGTRLTVT.

V usage is TRBV5-1 and J usage is TRBJ2-7, with TRBD1 matching over 11 bases. This CDR3 is 16 amino acids long. The V gene end was trimmed by 3 bases and the J gene end by 5 bases; junction bases not matched to a gene: 10. Per the germline V gene, CDR1 is SGHRS and CDR2 is YFSETQ. CDR3 residues: CASSYEGQGAVDEQYF. CDR3 coding DNA: TGCGCCAGCAGCTACGAAGGACAGGGGGCGGTCGACGAGCAGTACTTC.

The rearrangement uses TRBV28 and TRBJ1-2; unclear D gene. CDR1 is MDHEN, CDR2 SYDVKM, per germline. The CDR3 contains 15 residues. Trimming cost V 7 bases and J 5 bases, with 20 bases left between them. Here the CDR3 reads CASKAQPRGGYGYTF. The CDR3 bases are TGTGCCAGCAAAGCCCAACCCCGGGGAGGGTATGGCTACACCTTC.

This chain uses TRBV28 with TRBJ1-2; 9 positions agree with TRBD1. Per germline, CDR1 MDHEN and CDR2 SYDVKM. CDR3 size: 16 residues. V was clipped by 3 bases and J by 6 bases; unmatched bases: 11. The CDR3 DNA is TGTGCCAGCAGTTTTCTGTTAACAGGACAGGGGAATGGCTACACCTTC. Encoded protein: CASSFLLTGQGNGYTF.

The rearrangement joins TRBV11-3 to TRBJ1-1; D remains unclear. The CDR3 contains 15 residues. V was pared by 3 bases and J by 1 base, with 12 bases between. The germline gives CDR1 SGHNT, CDR2 YENEEA. CDR3 region: CASSFGGLRNTEAFF. CDR3 coding DNA: TGTGCCAGCAGCTTTGGAGGGTTAAGGAACACTGAAGCTTTCTTT.

The V gene is TRBV28, the J gene TRBJ1-4; the D gene is possibly TRBD1 (6 bases). The CDR3 covers 15 residues. Germline V gene sequence: CDR1 MDHEN, CDR2 SYDVKM. Between the trimmed V and J ends, which lost 2 bases and 5 bases, there was a span of 12 bases. In DNA form, the CDR3 reads TGTGCCAGCAGTTTACGGATGGGGGCGAATGAAAAACTGTTTTTT. Its protein is CASSLRMGANEKLFF.

The chain is built from TRBV28 and TRBJ2-3; D gene ambiguous. The CDR3 is 12 residues long. Germline CDR1 reads MDHEN; CDR2 reads SYDVKM. Trimming left V 6 bases short and J 3 bases short, with 7 bases between. The CDR3 is CASRYETDTQYF. CDR3 nucleotide sequence: TGTGCCAGCAGATACGAGACAGATACGCAGTATTTT.

CDR3: CASSANPEGGPGNTIYF. In nucleotides, the CDR3 is TGTGCCAGCAGTGCCAACCCCGAGGGAGGCCCTGGAAACACCATATATTTT. The V and J genes are TRBV6-1 and TRBJ1-3; D call uncertain. The V end was cut by 4 bases, the J end by 2 bases, with 18 bases between. This CDR3 region has 17 residues. Germline CDR1 and CDR2: MNHNS and SASEGT.